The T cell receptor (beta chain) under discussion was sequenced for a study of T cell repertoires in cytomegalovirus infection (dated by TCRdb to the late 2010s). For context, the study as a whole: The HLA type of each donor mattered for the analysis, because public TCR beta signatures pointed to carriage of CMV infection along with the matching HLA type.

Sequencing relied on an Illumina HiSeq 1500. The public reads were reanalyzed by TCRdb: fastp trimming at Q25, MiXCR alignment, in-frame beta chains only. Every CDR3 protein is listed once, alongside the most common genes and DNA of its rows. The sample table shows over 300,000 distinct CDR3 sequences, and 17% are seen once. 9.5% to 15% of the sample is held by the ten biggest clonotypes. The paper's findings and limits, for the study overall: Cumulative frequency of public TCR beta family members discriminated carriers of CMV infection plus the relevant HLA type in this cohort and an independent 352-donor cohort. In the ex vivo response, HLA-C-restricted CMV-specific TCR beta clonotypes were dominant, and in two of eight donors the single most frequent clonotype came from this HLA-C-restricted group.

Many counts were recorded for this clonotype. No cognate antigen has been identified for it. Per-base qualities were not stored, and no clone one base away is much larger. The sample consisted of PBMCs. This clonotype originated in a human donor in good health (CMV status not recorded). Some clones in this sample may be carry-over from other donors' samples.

The DNA reads TGTGCCAGCAGTTACTTCGACAGCGGTCAGCCCCAGCATTTT. This sequence encodes CASSYFDSGQPQHF. Recombination connected TRBV6-5 to TRBJ1-5; a tentative D match to TRBD1 spans 5 bases. CDR1 and CDR2 are read off the germline V gene as MNHEY and SVGAGI. The germline ends are 10 bases apart after V is trimmed by 1 base and J by 6 bases. The CDR3 runs 14 amino acids, cysteine and phenylalanine included. Just CDR3 DNA is preserved here, 42 bases in frame from base 1.